This TCR beta chain was profiled in a study of blood T cell repertoires in COVID-19. About the research overall: The United States, Italy and Spain supplied acute and convalescent COVID-19 samples. PBMCs, B-cell-depleted T cells, or T cells were the source of the cDNA or gDNA that made up the material.

Germline CDR1 and CDR2: KGHDR and SFDVKD. This CDR3 has 15 residues. Losses at the gene ends were 3 bases for V and 7 bases for J; bases not matched to a gene: 5. Source study methods: Reference gene primer amplification gave estimated nucleated cell counts. The repertoire was sequenced with immunoSEQ multiplex PCR; TCRdb's copy has only in-frame clones and lacks some. V and J calls and clone size are copied from that table; D and trimming were computed from the DNA. The repertoire includes fewer than 300,000 clones, more than 75% of them detected once, and 0.99% sits in the top ten. The chain carries TRBV24-1 and TRBJ2-1; 10 positions agree with TRBD1. The source material was peripheral blood. The receptor was derived from a woman aged 40 to 49 who had recovered from COVID-19. CDR3 amino acids: CATSDGGQGTNEQFF. CDR3 coding DNA: TGTGCCACCAGTGATGGGGGACAGGGGACGAATGAGCAGTTCTTC.